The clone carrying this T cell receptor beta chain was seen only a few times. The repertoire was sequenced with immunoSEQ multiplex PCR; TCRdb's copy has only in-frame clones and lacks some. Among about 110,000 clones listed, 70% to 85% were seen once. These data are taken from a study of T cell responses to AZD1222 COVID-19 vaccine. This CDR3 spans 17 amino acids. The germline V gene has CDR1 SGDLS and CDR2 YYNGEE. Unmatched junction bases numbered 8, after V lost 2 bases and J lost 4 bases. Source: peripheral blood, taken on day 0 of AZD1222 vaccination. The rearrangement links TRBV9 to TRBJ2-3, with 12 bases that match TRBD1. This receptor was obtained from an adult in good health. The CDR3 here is CASSVTLGQGASDTQYF. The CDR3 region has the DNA TGTGCCAGCAGCGTTACGCTGGGACAGGGGGCTTCAGATACGCAGTATTTT.